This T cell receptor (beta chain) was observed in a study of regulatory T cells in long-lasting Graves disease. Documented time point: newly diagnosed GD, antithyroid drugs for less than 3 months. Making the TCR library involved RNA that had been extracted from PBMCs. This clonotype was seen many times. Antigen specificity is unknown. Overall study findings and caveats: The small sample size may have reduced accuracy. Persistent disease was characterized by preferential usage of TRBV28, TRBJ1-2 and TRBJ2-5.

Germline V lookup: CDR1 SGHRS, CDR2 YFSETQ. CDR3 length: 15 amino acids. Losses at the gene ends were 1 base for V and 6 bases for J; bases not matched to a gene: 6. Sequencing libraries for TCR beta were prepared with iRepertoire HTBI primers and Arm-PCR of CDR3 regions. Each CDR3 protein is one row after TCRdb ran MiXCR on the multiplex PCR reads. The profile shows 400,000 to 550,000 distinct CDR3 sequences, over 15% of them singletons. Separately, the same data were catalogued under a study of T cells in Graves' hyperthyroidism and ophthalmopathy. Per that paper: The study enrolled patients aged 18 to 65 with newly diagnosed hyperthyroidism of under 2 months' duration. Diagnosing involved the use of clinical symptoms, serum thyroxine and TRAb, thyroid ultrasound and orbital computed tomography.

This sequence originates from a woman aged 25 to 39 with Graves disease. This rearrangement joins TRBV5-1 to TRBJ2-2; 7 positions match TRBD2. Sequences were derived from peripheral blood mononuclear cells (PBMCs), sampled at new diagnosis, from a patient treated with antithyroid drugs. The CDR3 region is CASSLKVRESGELFF. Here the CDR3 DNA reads TGCGCCAGCAGCTTGAAGGTGCGGGAGTCCGGGGAGCTGTTTTTT.